The 27 T cell receptor beta chains below were found in one sample sequenced in a study of blood T cells in healthy people across ages. Primed by a sample-barcoded 5' primer and a J-beta primer mix, a second PCR proceeded for roughly 7 to 11 cycles. TCRdb fed the 5' RACE reads into MiXCR, producing one record per CDR3 protein. Here the sample spans roughly 1 million distinct CDR3 sequences, 20% to 25% being singletons. These same data were also listed under a study on T cells of mothers and their children.

The material sequenced was blood. These receptors originate from a girl aged 2 to 9 in good health.

The gene calls are TRBV25-1 and TRBJ2-1, with TRBD2 matching 9 bases. The assigned J gene may be wrong: the sequence end matches TRBJ2-7 better. This CDR3 is 15 amino acids long. Germline values: CDR1 MGHDK, CDR2 SYGVNS. The CDR3: CASSEETSGSYEQYF. The CDR3 nucleotides read TGTGCCAGCAGTGAGGAGACTAGCGGTTCCTACGAGCAGTACTTC.

This chain joins TRBV5-1 and TRBJ2-7; a possible D gene is TRBD2 (7 bases). Germline V gene data show CDR1 as SGHRS and CDR2 as YFSETQ. The V gene lost 4 bases and the J gene lost 3 bases, with 20 bases spanning the gap. The length of the CDR3 is 16 residues. The CDR3 sequence is CASSVTPAGDYYEQYF. The CDR3 nucleotides are TGCGCCAGCAGCGTGACCCCGGCAGGGGACTACTACGAGCAGTACTTC.

This clonotype was counted only a few times. This chain joins TRBV29-1 and TRBJ2-3; tentative D call: TRBD2 (5 bases). V was pared by 3 bases and J by 7 bases, with 17 bases between. There are 14 residues in the CDR3. Germline lookup yields CDR1 SQVTM and CDR2 ANQGSEA. CDR3 loop: CSVDMSGSSNTQYF. The CDR3 coding sequence is TGCAGCGTTGATATGAGCGGATCTTCGAATACGCAGTATTTT.

This chain uses TRBV3-1 with TRBJ2-1; D gene uncertain. The V and J ends lost 3 bases and 6 bases respectively, with 15 bases between them. Germline V gives CDR1 LGHDT, CDR2 YNNKEL (reference sequence). This CDR3 region has 15 residues. CDR3 coding DNA: TGTGCCAGCAGCCACCTCGGCCCCGAACCCAATGAGCAGTTCTTC. It encodes CASSHLGPEPNEQFF.

The chain is built from TRBV3-1 and TRBJ2-5; 11 bases line up with TRBD1. With 4 bases clipped from V and 2 bases from J, the junction kept 6 bases outside the gene matches. The CDR3 loop spans 16 amino acids. Germline V gene sequence: CDR1 LGHDT, CDR2 YNNKEL (reference sequence). The CDR3 loop is CASSPRDRGWQETQYF. In nucleotides, the CDR3 is TGTGCCAGCAGCCCACGGGACAGGGGGTGGCAAGAGACCCAGTACTTC.

The chain couples TRBV28 to TRBJ1-2; D is undetermined. The V end was cut by 4 bases, the J end by 1 base, with 16 bases between. CDR1 MDHEN and CDR2 SYDVKM come from the germline V gene. CDR3 length: 16 amino acids. The CDR3 nucleotides read TGTGCCAGCAGTTCCATCGGCGTTGCCTATAACTATGGCTACACCTTC. This sequence encodes CASSSIGVAYNYGYTF.

In this sample, this clonotype turned up a few times. This rearrangement joins TRBV25-1 to TRBJ2-5, with TRBD1 matching 9 bases. The CDR3 consists of 14 residues. Per the germline V gene, CDR1 is MGHDK and CDR2 is SYGVNS. V shed 4 bases and J 5 bases; nucleotides not matched to a gene: 5. CDR3 bases: TGTGCCAGCAGTGCAACAGGGGGCTGGGAGACCCAGTACTTC. The encoded protein is CASSATGGWETQYF.

On this clonotype: A read error may produce the germline difference seen at one junction end. The V call is TRBV12-3 or TRBV12-4, the J call TRBJ2-3; TRBD1 agrees at 7 bases. The CDR3 sequence is 14 residues long. The CDR3: CASTKTGSTDMQYF. The CDR3 bases are TGTGCCAGCACCAAGACAGGGAGCACAGATATGCAGTATTTT.

This clonotype has more than one count but fewer than ten. This CDR3 reads CASSLIDRYNEQFF. CDR3 sequence (DNA): TGTGCCAGCAGTCTTATCGACAGGTACAATGAGCAGTTCTTC. The chain has TRBV12-3 or TRBV12-4 and TRBJ2-1; weak D call: TRBD1 (6 bases). This CDR3 is 14 amino acids long. V lost 5 bases, J lost 4 bases, and 12 bases lay in between.

This clonotype showed up many times. This rearrangement joins TRBV12-3 or TRBV12-4 to TRBJ1-1, with D possibly TRBD1 on 5 matching bases. The CDR3 is made up of 14 amino acids. V lost 4 bases to trimming and J lost 0 bases, with 9 bases between them. CDR3 loop: CASSSGLLNTEAFF. The DNA of the CDR3 is TGTGCCAGCAGTTCGGGACTTCTGAACACTGAAGCTTTCTTT.

The chain links TRBV21-1 to TRBJ2-5; the table's D gene call, TRBD1, was not cross checked with the DNA. TRBV21-1 is a pseudogene. The CDR3 consists of 15 residues. The CDR3 nucleotides are TGTGCCAGCAGCTTCCCCGGGACAGGGCAAGAGACCCAGTACTTC. Translating it yields CASSFPGTGQETQYF.

Details on this clonotype: The junction shows a germline mismatch at one end, possibly a read error. V usage is TRBV6-2 or TRBV6-3 and J usage is TRBJ2-2; perhaps TRBD1 as D (6 bases). Per germline, CDR1 MNHEY and CDR2 SVGEGT. The CDR3 totals 20 residues. CDR3 DNA sequence: TGTGCCAGCCCTCGATGGGGGCGCTGCTTCTGTCCCTCGAACACCGGGGAGCCGTTTTTT. Translated: CASPRWGRCFCPSNTGEPFF.

The rearrangement links TRBV11-2 to TRBJ2-2; D uncertain. V lost 3 bases and J lost 0, with 11 bases in between. The CDR3 contains 16 residues. Germline-derived CDR1 and CDR2 are SGHAT and FQNNGV. CDR3 in DNA: TGTGCCAGCAGCTTTAACGGAGCCTCGAACACCGGGGAGCTGTTTTTT. The encoded protein is CASSFNGASNTGELFF.

Worth noting for this clonotype: Germline and junction disagree at one end, which may indicate a read error. The chain couples TRBV2 to TRBJ2-3, with 9 bases that match TRBD1. Germline values: CDR1 SNHLY, CDR2 FYNNEI. This CDR3 is 15 amino acids long. The CDR3 DNA reads as TGTGCCTGCAGTGCGGGGGACAGGGTCACAGATACGCAGTATTTT. This encodes CACSAGDRVTDTQYF.

V gene TRBV29-1 combines with J gene TRBJ1-2; 7 bases align to TRBD1. Germline assignment: CDR1 SQVTM and CDR2 ANQGSEA. The CDR3 extends over 12 amino acids. The ends lost 3 bases at V and 5 bases at J; junction bases unmatched: 3. In DNA, the CDR3 is TGCAGCGTTGAGGCAGGGGGGTATGGCTACACCTTC. Translation gives CSVEAGGYGYTF.

V and J are TRBV7-9 and TRBJ2-5; 11 bases line up with TRBD2. The CDR3 runs to 15 residues. Germline CDR1 SEHNR, CDR2 FQNEAQ (reference sequence). Trimming at V came to 3 bases and at J to 3 bases, leaving 3 bases not matched to a gene. CDR3 DNA sequence: TGTGCCAGCAGCTTTCCGACTAGCGGGGAAGAGACCCAGTACTTC. This translates into CASSFPTSGEETQYF. The full variable domain, in which reference TRBV7-9 and TRBJ2-5 provide the parts outside the CDR3, is DTGVSQNPRHKITKRGQNVTFRCDPISEHNRLYWYRQTLGQGPEFLTYFQNEAQLEKSRLLSDRFSAERPKGSFSTLEIQRTEQGDSAMYLCASSFPTSGEETQYFGPGTRLLVL.

J is TRBJ1-3 and V is TRBV5-1, with unresolved D. Germline V CDR1 and CDR2: SGHRS, YFSETQ. With 4 bases removed from V and 0 bases from J, the gap between germline ends came to 8 bases. The CDR3 length is 14 residues. In DNA form, the CDR3 reads TGCGCCAGCAGCCCCAGCTCCTCTGGAAACACCATATATTTT. Translation gives CASSPSSSGNTIYF.

The chain employs TRBV29-1 and TRBJ2-1, with D uncertain. V lost 7 bases to trimming and J lost 1 base, with 11 bases between them. CDR3 length: 13 amino acids. The germline gives CDR1 SQVTM, CDR2 ANQGSEA. The CDR3 sequence: CSGLVNSYNEQFF. CDR3 sequence (DNA): TGCAGCGGCCTCGTTAATTCCTACAATGAGCAGTTCTTC.

The chain uses TRBV29-1 and TRBJ2-1; no clear D. V was trimmed by 3 bases and J by 7 bases, leaving 13 bases between them. The CDR3 is 13 amino acids. The germline V gene has CDR1 SQVTM and CDR2 ANQGSEA. The CDR3, as DNA: TGCAGCGTTGACCCCGGGTCTACGAATGAGCAGTTCTTC. It is translated as CSVDPGSTNEQFF.

The CDR3 spells CAAGDNNEKLFF. Here the CDR3 DNA reads TGTGCCGCGGGGGACAATAATGAAAAACTGTTTTTT. The chain joins TRBV7-2 to TRBJ1-4; D possibly corresponds to TRBD1 (6 bases). The CDR3 is 12 amino acids. Trimming shortened V by 11 bases and J by 4 bases, and 11 bases separated the two germline ends. Germline V gene lookup returns CDR1 SGHTA and CDR2 FQGNSA.

The rearrangement uses TRBV7-3 and TRBJ2-3, with 10 bases lining up with TRBD2. CDR1 is SGHTA and CDR2 is FQGTGA in the germline V gene. This CDR3 spans 16 amino acids. V gave up 3 bases and J gave up 4 bases; unmatched junction bases: 7. The chain's CDR3 is CASSLGPSGGPDTQYF. The CDR3, as DNA: TGTGCCAGCAGCTTGGGTCCTAGCGGGGGCCCAGATACGCAGTATTTT.

The chain uses TRBV28 and TRBJ2-5; TRBD1 is a possible D gene (5 bases). The DNA end lines up better with TRBJ2-7; the J call may be wrong. The CDR3 runs 13 residues. Germline lookup yields CDR1 MDHEN and CDR2 SYDVKM. In nucleotides, the CDR3 is TGTGCCACCAACTCCCCTAGGGGAAGCGAGCAGTACTTC. It specifies CATNSPRGSEQYF.

The J gene is TRBJ1-6, the V gene TRBV28, with TRBD1 matching 8 bases. The ends lost 4 bases at V and 7 bases at J; junction bases unmatched: 9. CDR1 MDHEN and CDR2 SYDVKM come from the germline V gene. The CDR3 sequence is 16 residues long. The CDR3 sequence is CASSSIQGVRNSPLHF. The CDR3 bases are TGTGCCAGCAGTTCGATACAGGGGGTAAGGAATTCACCCCTCCACTTT. Full variable domain (outside the CDR3, taken from reference TRBV28 and TRBJ1-6): DVKVTQSSRYLVKRTGEKVFLECVQDMDHENMFWYRQDPGLGLRLIYFSYDVKMKEKGDIPEGYSVSREKKERFSLILESASTNQTSMYLCASSSIQGVRNSPLHFGNGTRLTVT.

The J gene is TRBJ2-5, the V gene TRBV29-1, with 8 bases lining up with TRBD1. The DNA matches TRBJ2-7 better at its end, which makes the J call doubtful. This CDR3 region has 17 residues. Germline V gives CDR1 SQVTM, CDR2 ANQGSEA. Written as DNA, the CDR3 is TGCAGCGTTGTGTGGGGGCAGGGGGCGTACCTCTCCTACGAGCAGTACTTC. It specifies CSVVWGQGAYLSYEQYF.

V gene TRBV5-1 combines with J gene TRBJ2-2; the D gene is possibly TRBD1 (6 bases). Germline loops: CDR1 SGHRS, CDR2 YFSETQ. V dropped 0 bases and J dropped 1 base, with 16 bases sitting between them. The CDR3 extends over 18 amino acids. CDR3 DNA: TGCGCCAGCAGCTTGGCGCAAGGGACAACCAGGAACACCGGGGAGCTGTTTTTT. Protein sequence: CASSLAQGTTRNTGELFF.

This clonotype was counted at least ten times. The rearrangement links TRBV4-2 to TRBJ2-5, with TRBD2 matching 9 bases. CDR1 is LGHNA, CDR2 YNFKEQ, per germline. This CDR3 region has 14 residues. Trimming cost V 4 bases and J 3 bases; bases outside gene matches: 3. This CDR3 is CASSPERGEETQYF. CDR3 DNA sequence: TGTGCCAGCAGCCCAGAGCGGGGGGAAGAGACCCAGTACTTC.

This clonotype turned up a few times. The chain carries TRBV5-1 and TRBJ1-3, with D perhaps TRBD1 (6 bases). The V end was cut by 5 bases, the J end by 4 bases, with 19 bases between. This CDR3 has 16 residues. Germline V lookup: CDR1 SGHRS, CDR2 YFSETQ. CDR3 nucleotide sequence: TGCGCCAGCAGTTTCGGAATGTGGGGGCGCGGAAACACCATATATTTT. As protein: CASSFGMWGRGNTIYF. Complete variable domain (other parts from reference TRBV5-1 and TRBJ1-3): KAGVTQTPRYLIKTRGQQVTLSCSPISGHRSVSWYQQTPGQGLQFLFEYFSETQRNKGNFPGRFSGRQFSNSRSEMNVSTLELGDSALYLCASSFGMWGRGNTIYFGEGSWLTVV.